This T cell receptor (beta chain) was identified in a study of cytomegalovirus exposure and HLA in healthy donors. About the research overall: Sequencing of 150 million to 200 million T cells in an earlier analysis found around 100 million unique TCR beta sequences.

PCR primers comprised 60 Vbeta and 13 Jbeta primers. TCRdb's copy holds only in-frame clones and misses some; the assay was immunoSEQ multiplex PCR. The sample gives some 120,000 clones, 55% to 75% of which show up once; 9.5% is in the top ten. This clone was seen a few times. Antigen specificity is unknown. Broader study findings: Presence/absence analyses treated sequencing depth as roughly uniform across donors. As confirmed in vitro, a few CMV-associated chains were specific for CMV antigens. Later work found most CMV-associated TCR beta chains apparently HLA-restricted.

The CDR3 is 14 residues long. The V gene's germline CDR1 is SGHKS and CDR2 YYEKEE (reference sequence). The V gene lost 0 bases and the J gene lost 0 bases, with 6 bases spanning the gap. The sequence derives from a woman in her thirties or forties in good health and CMV-seropositive. Source material: PBMCs. This chain joins TRBV5-5 and TRBJ1-1, with no clear D. CDR3 sequence (DNA): TGTGCCAGCAGCTTGGAACTGATGAACACTGAAGCTTTCTTT. Protein: CASSLELMNTEAFF.